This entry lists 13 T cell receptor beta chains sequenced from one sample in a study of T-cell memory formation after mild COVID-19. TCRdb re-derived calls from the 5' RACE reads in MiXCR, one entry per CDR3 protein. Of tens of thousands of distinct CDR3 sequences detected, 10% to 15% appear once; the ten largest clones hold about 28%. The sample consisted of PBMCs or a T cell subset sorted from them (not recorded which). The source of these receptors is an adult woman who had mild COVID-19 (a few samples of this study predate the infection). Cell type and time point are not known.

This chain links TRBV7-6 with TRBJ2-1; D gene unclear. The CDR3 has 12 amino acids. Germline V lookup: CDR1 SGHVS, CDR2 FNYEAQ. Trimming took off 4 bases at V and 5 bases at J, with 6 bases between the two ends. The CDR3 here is CASSYIHNEQFF. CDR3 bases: TGTGCCAGCAGCTACATACACAATGAGCAGTTCTTC.

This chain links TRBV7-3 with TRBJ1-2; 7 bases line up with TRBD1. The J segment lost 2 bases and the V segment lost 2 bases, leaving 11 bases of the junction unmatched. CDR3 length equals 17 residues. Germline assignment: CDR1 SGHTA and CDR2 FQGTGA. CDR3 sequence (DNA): TGTGCCAGCAGCTTAGAAGGCTACAGGGGTGCGAACTATGGCTACACCTTC. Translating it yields CASSLEGYRGANYGYTF.

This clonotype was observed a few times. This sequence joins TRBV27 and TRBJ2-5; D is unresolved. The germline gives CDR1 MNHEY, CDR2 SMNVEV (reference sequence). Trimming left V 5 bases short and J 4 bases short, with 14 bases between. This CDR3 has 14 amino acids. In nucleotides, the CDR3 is TGTGCCAGCAGTCCTCTGGGCGGTCCAGAGACCCAGTACTTC. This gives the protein CASSPLGGPETQYF.

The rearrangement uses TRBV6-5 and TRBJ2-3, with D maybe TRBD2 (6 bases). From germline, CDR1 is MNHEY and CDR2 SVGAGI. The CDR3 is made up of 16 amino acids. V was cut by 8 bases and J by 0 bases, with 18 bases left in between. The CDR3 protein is CASFLNGGGSTDTQYF. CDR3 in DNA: TGTGCCAGCTTCCTTAATGGCGGAGGGAGCACAGATACGCAGTATTTT.

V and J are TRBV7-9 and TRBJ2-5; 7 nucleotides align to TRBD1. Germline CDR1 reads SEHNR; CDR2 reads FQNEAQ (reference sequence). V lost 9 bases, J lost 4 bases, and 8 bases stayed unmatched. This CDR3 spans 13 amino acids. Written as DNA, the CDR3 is TGTGCCAGTCAACAGGGGTTCTTAGAGACCCAGTACTTC. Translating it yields CASQQGFLETQYF.

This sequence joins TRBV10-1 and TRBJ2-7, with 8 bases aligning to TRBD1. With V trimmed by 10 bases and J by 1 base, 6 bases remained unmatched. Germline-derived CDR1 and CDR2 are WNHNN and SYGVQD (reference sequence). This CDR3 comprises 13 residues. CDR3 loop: CAKGQGSSYEQYF. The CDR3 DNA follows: TGCGCCAAAGGACAGGGATCATCCTACGAGCAGTACTTC.

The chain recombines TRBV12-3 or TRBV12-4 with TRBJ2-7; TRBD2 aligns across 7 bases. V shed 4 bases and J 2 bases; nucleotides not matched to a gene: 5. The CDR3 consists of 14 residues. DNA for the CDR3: TGTGCCAGCAGTTGGTCTAGCGGAACCTACGAGCAGTACTTC. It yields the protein CASSWSSGTYEQYF.

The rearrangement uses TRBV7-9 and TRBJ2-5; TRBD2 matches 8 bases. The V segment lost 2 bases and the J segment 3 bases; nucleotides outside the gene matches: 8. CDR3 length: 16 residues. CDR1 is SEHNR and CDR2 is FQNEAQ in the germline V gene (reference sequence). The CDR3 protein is CASSLRPAGVKETQYF. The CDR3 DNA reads TGTGCCAGCAGCTTAAGGCCAGCGGGGGTCAAAGAGACCCAGTACTTC.

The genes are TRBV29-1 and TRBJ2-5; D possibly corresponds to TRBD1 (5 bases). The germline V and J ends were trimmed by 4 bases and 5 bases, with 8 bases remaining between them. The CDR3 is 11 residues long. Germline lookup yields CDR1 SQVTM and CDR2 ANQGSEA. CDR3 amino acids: CSVGGAETQYF. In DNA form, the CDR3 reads TGCAGCGTTGGGGGCGCGGAGACCCAGTACTTC. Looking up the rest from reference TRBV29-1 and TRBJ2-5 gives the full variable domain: SAVISQKPSRDICQRGTSLTIQCQVDSQVTMMFWYRQQPGQSLTLIATANQGSEATYESGFVIDKFPISRPNLTFSTLTVSNMSPEDSSIYLCSVGGAETQYFGPGTRLLVL.

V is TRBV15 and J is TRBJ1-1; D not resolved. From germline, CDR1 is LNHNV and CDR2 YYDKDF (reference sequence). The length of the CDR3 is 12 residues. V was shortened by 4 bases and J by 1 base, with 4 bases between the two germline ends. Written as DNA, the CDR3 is TGTGCCACCAGCACCTCGAACACTGAAGCTTTCTTT. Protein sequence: CATSTSNTEAFF.

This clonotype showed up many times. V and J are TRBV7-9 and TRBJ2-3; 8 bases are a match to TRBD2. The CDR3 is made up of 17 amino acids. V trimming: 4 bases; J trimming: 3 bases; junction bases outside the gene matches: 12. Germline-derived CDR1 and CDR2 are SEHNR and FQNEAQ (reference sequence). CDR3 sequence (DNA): TGTGCCAGCAGCTACCCCTCCGGGGGGGCTCGGACAGATACGCAGTATTTT. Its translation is CASSYPSGGARTDTQYF.

This chain's CDR3 is CASSAGQMNNSPLHF. The CDR3 region has the DNA TGTGCCAGCAGTGCCGGACAGATGAATAATTCACCCCTCCACTTT. J is TRBJ1-6 and V is TRBV12-3 or TRBV12-4; D is perhaps TRBD1 (6 bases). The CDR3 is 15 residues long. Trimming shortened V by 5 bases and J by 5 bases, and 13 bases separated the two germline ends.

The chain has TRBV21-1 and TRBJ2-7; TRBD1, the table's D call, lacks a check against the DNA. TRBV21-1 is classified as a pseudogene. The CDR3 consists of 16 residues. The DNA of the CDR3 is TGTGCCAGCAGCAAAGAACCCGGGACAGTCTCCTACGAGCAGTACTTC. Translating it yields CASSKEPGTVSYEQYF.